This T cell receptor beta chain is from a study of blood T cell repertoires in COVID-19. Study summary: From the United States, Italy and Spain came samples of acute and convalescent COVID-19. Sources were T cells, B-cell-depleted T cells, or PBMCs; the material itself was cDNA or gDNA.

CDR3 size: 10 residues. V gave up 8 bases and J gave up 8 bases, with 9 bases separating them. Original data processing: Researchers report that nucleated cell counts were estimated from reference gene primer amplification. Generated by immunoSEQ multiplex PCR, the TCRdb table keeps only in-frame clones and is missing some. V, J and clone size reflect that table, while D and trimming were determined from the DNA. The table includes some 500,000 clones, roughly nine tenths detected once. Seattle enrolled patients during active infection and tracked them longitudinally. The sequenced sample was peripheral blood. The chain combines TRBV12-3 or TRBV12-4 with TRBJ1-1; tentatively, D is TRBD1 (6 bases). This clonotype originated in a woman in her 50s with COVID-19, enrolled during active disease. The CDR3, as DNA: TGTGCCAGCCTCACAGGGGAAGCTTTCTTT. This sequence encodes CASLTGEAFF.